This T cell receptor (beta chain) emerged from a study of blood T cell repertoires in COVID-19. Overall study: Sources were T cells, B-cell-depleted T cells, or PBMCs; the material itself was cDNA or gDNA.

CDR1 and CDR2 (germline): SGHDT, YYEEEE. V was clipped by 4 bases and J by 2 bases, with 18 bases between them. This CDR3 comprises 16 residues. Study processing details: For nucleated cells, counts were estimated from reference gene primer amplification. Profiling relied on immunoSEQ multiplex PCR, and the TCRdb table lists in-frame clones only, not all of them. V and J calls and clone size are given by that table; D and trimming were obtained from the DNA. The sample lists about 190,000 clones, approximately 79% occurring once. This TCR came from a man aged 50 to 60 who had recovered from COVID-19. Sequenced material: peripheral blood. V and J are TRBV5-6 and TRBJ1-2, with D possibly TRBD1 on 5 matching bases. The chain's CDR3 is CASSPKFGGLNYGYTF. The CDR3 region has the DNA TGTGCCAGCAGCCCAAAGTTTGGGGGACTGAACTATGGCTACACCTTC.